The entry below gives a single TCR beta chain sequence along with its context. The CDR3 is made up of 14 amino acids. The germline CDR1 and CDR2 sequences are SGHVS and FNYEAQ. These data are taken from a study of monozygotic twins with inflammatory bowel disease. Both the TCRalpha cDNA and the TCRbeta cDNA were taken through two nested PCRs, lasting roughly 16 and 10 cycles. Reprocessing the 5' RACE reads, TCRdb reports a single entry for every CDR3 protein and omits DNA. This repertoire comprises some 440,000 distinct CDR3 sequences; its ten largest clones make up 2% to 2.5%. The gene calls are TRBV7-6 and TRBJ1-5; the D call of TRBD1 rests on TCRdb alone, since no DNA is present to check it. The sequence was obtained from a human donor with ulcerative colitis or Crohn's disease, or a healthy co-twin of an affected twin (not recorded which). Sequencing was done on a sample of blood. CDR3: CASSQGDSNQPQHF. The full variable domain, its missing parts supplied by reference TRBV7-6 and TRBJ1-5, is GAGVSQSPRYKVTKRGQDVALRCDPISGHVSLYWYRQALGQGPEFLTYFNYEAQQDKSGLPNDRFSAERPEGSISTLTIQRTEQRDSAMYRCASSQGDSNQPQHFGDGTRLSIL.